Shown below are 21 T cell receptor beta chains from a single sample sequenced in a study of prognosis after radiotherapy for stage I lung cancer. From genomic DNA, TCR beta CDR3 was amplified by two-round multiplex PCR. During first-round PCR, primers specific to each TRBV and TRBJ gene were used. TCRdb reanalysed the multiplex PCR reads using MiXCR and keeps one entry per CDR3 protein. This sample has about 22,000 distinct CDR3 sequences, with 43% found just once. The sequencing used PBMCs, collected before or after stereotactic body radiation therapy (not recorded which). The source of these receptors is a donor at least 50 years old with non-small cell lung cancer.

This chain connects TRBV6-2 or TRBV6-3 to TRBJ1-5, with 8 bases aligning to TRBD1. CDR3 size: 13 residues. Germline CDR1 reads MNHEY; CDR2 reads SVGEGT. J lost 7 bases, V lost 10 bases, and 9 bases had no gene match. CDR3 loop: CATSTGDIQPQHF. DNA of the CDR3: TGTGCCACCTCGACAGGGGATATCCAGCCCCAGCATTTT.

This clonotype was observed at least ten times. The J gene is TRBJ2-7, the V gene TRBV6-5; a possible D gene is TRBD1 (5 bases). The CDR3 runs 16 residues. Germline V gene lookup returns CDR1 MNHEY and CDR2 SVGAGI. Deletions cut 4 bases from V and 1 base from J, with 17 bases between. CDR3 amino acids: CASSSHQDRRSYEQYF. The DNA for the CDR3 is TGTGCCAGCAGTTCCCATCAAGACAGACGATCCTACGAGCAGTACTTC.

The V gene is TRBV5-4, the J gene TRBJ2-3; D not certain. The CDR3 contains 14 residues. From germline, CDR1 is SGHNT and CDR2 YYREEE (reference sequence). V shed 1 base and J shed 4 bases, with 10 bases lying between them. The CDR3 protein is CASSLIFSSDTQYF. The CDR3 DNA reads as TGTGCCAGCAGCTTGATCTTCAGCTCAGATACGCAGTATTTT.

The chain couples TRBV7-6 to TRBJ2-6, with D tentatively TRBD2 (5 bases). The CDR3 totals 19 residues. CDR1 and CDR2 from the germline V gene are SGHVS and FNYEAQ. V lost 4 bases, J lost 3 bases, and 22 bases lay in between. Here the CDR3 reads CASSWRMGEGEGGANVLTF. DNA for the CDR3: TGTGCCAGCAGCTGGAGGATGGGAGAGGGAGAAGGTGGGGCCAACGTCCTGACTTTC.

The V gene is TRBV5-1, the J gene TRBJ2-7; 7 nucleotides line up with TRBD2. Germline trimming cut 4 bases from V and 7 bases from J; bases unmatched to any gene: 11. From germline, CDR1 is SGHRS and CDR2 YFSETQ. The CDR3 covers 14 residues. The CDR3 DNA follows: TGCGCCAGCAGCCTGGGGGAGGGGAGAGAGGAGCAGTACTTC. Amino acid sequence: CASSLGEGREEQYF. The full variable domain, its missing parts supplied by reference TRBV5-1 and TRBJ2-7, is KAGVTQTPRYLIKTRGQQVTLSCSPISGHRSVSWYQQTPGQGLQFLFEYFSETQRNKGNFPGRFSGRQFSNSRSEMNVSTLELGDSALYLCASSLGEGREEQYFGPGTRLTVT.

This clonotype was counted a single time. V gene TRBV12-3 or TRBV12-4 combines with J gene TRBJ1-4, with 8 bases lining up with TRBD1. The length of the CDR3 is 13 residues. J gave up 11 bases and V 3 bases, and 5 bases lay outside the gene matches. CDR3 loop: CASSFQGAGKLFF. CDR3 DNA: TGTGCCAGCAGTTTCCAGGGGGCAGGGAAACTGTTTTTT.

Note on this clonotype: The likely explanation is a read error, given a far larger clone one base away. The chain uses TRBV6-4 and TRBJ2-3; TRBD1 is a possible D gene (5 bases). The CDR3 loop spans 17 amino acids. Trimming removed 8 bases from V and 0 bases from J, with 21 bases in between. Germline CDR1 is MRHNA and CDR2 is SNTAGT. CDR3 in amino acids: CASGYSRQTYSTDTQYF. In DNA form, the CDR3 reads TGTGCCAGCGGTTACTCACGACAGACCTATAGCACAGATACGCAGTATTTT.

Relative to its sample, this clonotype is medium-sized. The rearrangement joins TRBV7-2 to TRBJ2-2; D remains unclear. The CDR3 covers 15 residues. V was shortened by 3 bases and J by 0 bases, with 8 bases between the two germline ends. Germline CDR1 is SGHTA and CDR2 is FQGNSA. The CDR3 DNA reads as TGTGCCAGCAGCTTTCAAGGGACGAACACCGGGGAGCTGTTTTTT. Its protein is CASSFQGTNTGELFF.

As to this clonotype: With a much larger clone just one base away, this may be a read error. V usage is TRBV5-1 and J usage is TRBJ2-5, with 12 positions matching TRBD1. Germline CDR1 and CDR2: SGHRS and YFSETQ. The CDR3 loop spans 15 amino acids. Losses at the gene ends were 4 bases for V and 5 bases for J; bases not matched to a gene: 6. The CDR3 nucleotides read TGCGCCAGCAGCCCGGGACAGGGGGCGCTTGAGACCCAGTACTTC. Residues: CASSPGQGALETQYF. The whole variable domain, remainder taken from reference TRBV5-1 and TRBJ2-5, is KAGVTQTPRYLIKTRGQQVTLSCSPISGHRSVSWYQQTPGQGLQFLFEYFSETQRNKGNFPGRFSGRQFSNSRSEMNVSTLELGDSALYLCASSPGQGALETQYFGPGTRLLVL.

Comment on this clonotype: Mismatch with germline at one junction end may stem from a read error. The chain couples TRBV11-2 to TRBJ1-3; D is uncertain. In germline, CDR1 is SGHAT, CDR2 FQNNGV. The CDR3 has 16 amino acids. The CDR3 here is CASSLVPGDSRNTIYF. The CDR3 DNA is TGTGCCAGCAGCCTAGTTCCGGGCGACTCTAGAAACACCATATATTTT. Using reference TRBV11-2 and TRBJ1-3 for the parts outside the CDR3, the full variable domain is EAGVAQSPRYKIIEKRQSVAFWCNPISGHATLYWYQQILGQGPKLLIQFQNNGVVDDSQLPKDRFSAERLKGVDSTLKIQPAKLEDSAVYLCASSLVPGDSRNTIYFGEGSWLTVV.

This chain connects TRBV19 to TRBJ1-2; a weak D match, TRBD1 (5 bases). This CDR3 is built from 14 residues. Germline CDR1 LNHDA, CDR2 SQIVND (reference sequence). The V end lost 10 bases, the J end lost 2 bases, and 17 bases lay between the germline ends. CDR3 DNA: TGTGCCATTACCCCCGGGGCAGTAAACTATGGCTACACCTTC. Amino acid sequence: CAITPGAVNYGYTF. Supplemented by reference TRBV19 and TRBJ1-2, the full variable domain reads DGGITQSPKYLFRKEGQNVTLSCEQNLNHDAMYWYRQDPGQGLRLIYYSQIVNDFQKGDIAEGYSVSREKKESFPLTVTSAQKNPTAFYLCAITPGAVNYGYTFGSGTRLTVV.

This clonotype appeared many times. This chain links TRBV6-2 or TRBV6-3 with TRBJ1-1; D might be TRBD1 (6 bases). V lost 7 bases and J lost 1, with 16 bases in between. The germline gives CDR1 MNHEY, CDR2 SVGEGT. This CDR3 contains 15 residues. DNA for the CDR3: TGTGCCAGCAAACCCCAGAGGGGGGCGAACACTGAAGCTTTCTTT. This encodes CASKPQRGANTEAFF.

This sequence joins TRBV12-3 or TRBV12-4 and TRBJ2-7; 9 bases fit TRBD2. The CDR3 is made up of 14 amino acids. J lost 6 bases, V lost 5 bases, and 8 bases had no gene match. The CDR3 reads CASSVLAGMGEQYF. Here the CDR3 DNA reads TGTGCCAGCAGTGTGCTAGCGGGGATGGGCGAGCAGTACTTC.

By its share, this clonotype is medium-sized (0.01 to 0.1%). The rearrangement uses TRBV28 and TRBJ1-5; the match to TRBD1 covers 7 bases. This CDR3 has 12 residues. The V and J ends lost 11 bases and 10 bases, in that order; junction bases with no gene match: 11. The germline gives CDR1 MDHEN, CDR2 SYDVKM. The CDR3 region has the DNA TGTGCCGCCCGACAGGGCGTATATCCCCAGCATTTT. This translates into CAARQGVYPQHF.

This clonotype has a count of ten or more. The rearrangement uses TRBV19 and TRBJ2-4, with TRBD1 matching 8 bases. Unmatched junction bases numbered 16, after V lost 3 bases and J lost 0 bases. The CDR3 extends over 20 amino acids. The germline V gene encodes CDR1 LNHDA and CDR2 SQIVND (reference sequence). The CDR3 DNA is TGTGCCAGTAGTATGACCTGGACAGGGTGGGGGTCTTCAGCCAAAAACATTCAGTACTTC. Translated, it gives CASSMTWTGWGSSAKNIQYF.

The gene calls are TRBV6-1 and TRBJ2-1; TRBD1 agrees at 7 bases. Looked up from germline, CDR1 is MNHNS and CDR2 is SASEGT. V lost 7 bases and J lost 9; bases outside the gene matches: 9. There are 13 residues in the CDR3. In DNA form, the CDR3 reads TGTGCCAGCATGAAACAGGGGACGGTTGAGCAGTTCTTC. Translated, it gives CASMKQGTVEQFF.

In this sample, this clonotype turned up a few times. The chain links TRBV7-2 to TRBJ2-7; possible D gene TRBD2, 5 bases. The CDR3 runs 13 residues. From germline, CDR1 is SGHTA and CDR2 FQGNSA. V lost 0 bases and J 7 bases, leaving 10 bases between the germline ends. CDR3 DNA sequence: TGTGCCAGCAGCTTAGCGAGGGTTGGAGAGCAGTACTTC. Residues: CASSLARVGEQYF.

To note about this clonotype: A read error may produce the germline difference seen at one junction end. V gene TRBV6-1 combines with J gene TRBJ2-5, with a tentative D call TRBD2 (6 bases). From germline, CDR1 is MNHNS and CDR2 SASEGT. The CDR3 spans 15 residues. The CDR3 reads CTSSPLGGVWETQYF. In DNA form, the CDR3 reads TGTACCAGCAGTCCCCTGGGCGGGGTATGGGAGACCCAGTACTTC.

This clonotype was counted many times. This sequence joins TRBV19 and TRBJ1-5, with D possibly matching TRBD1 (5 bases). V was shortened by 8 bases and J by 6 bases, with 17 bases between the two germline ends. The CDR3 is 14 residues long. From germline, CDR1 is LNHDA and CDR2 SQIVND (reference sequence). CDR3 sequence reads: CASCRDSVVQPQHF. CDR3 nucleotide sequence: TGTGCCAGTTGCCGGGACTCCGTCGTTCAGCCCCAGCATTTT.

The genes are TRBV12-3 or TRBV12-4 and TRBJ1-2, with D unclear. The ends were cut back, 4 bases at V and 4 bases at J, with 10 bases in the middle. The CDR3 consists of 13 residues. The CDR3: CASSWDAAYGYTF. The DNA of the CDR3 is TGTGCCAGCAGTTGGGATGCGGCCTATGGCTACACCTTC.

On this clonotype: A read error may explain this, as a much larger clone is one base away. This chain connects TRBV27 to TRBJ2-7, with TRBD2 matching over 8 bases. Germline lookup yields CDR1 MNHEY and CDR2 SMNVEV (reference sequence). Losses at the gene ends were 4 bases for V and 5 bases for J; bases not matched to a gene: 13. The CDR3 has 16 amino acids. CDR3: CASSSRVAGPGHEQYF. CDR3 in DNA: TGTGCCAGCAGTTCCCGGGTAGCGGGACCAGGCCACGAGCAGTACTTC.